Each of the 7 T cell receptor beta chains below was sequenced from the same sample in a study of blood T cell repertoires in COVID-19. The data were produced by immunoSEQ multiplex PCR, yet TCRdb's version contains in-frame clones alone and is incomplete. The sample holds 180,000 or so clones, roughly nine tenths seen once. The sequencing sample was made of peripheral blood. Receptor source: a man aged 18 to 30 with acute or convalescent COVID-19.

This clone was recorded a few times. V gene TRBV3-1 (or the pseudogene TRBV3-2) combines with J gene TRBJ2-5, with TRBD2 matching 10 bases. This CDR3 is 15 amino acids long. CDR1 and CDR2 from the germline V gene are LGHDT and YNNKEL (reference sequence). Germline trimming cut 2 bases from V and 2 bases from J; bases unmatched to any gene: 2. The CDR3: CASSQPAGGQETQYF. CDR3 bases: TGTGCCAGCAGCCAACCAGCGGGGGGGCAAGAGACCCAGTACTTC.

In this sample, this clone turned up once. The chain has TRBV11-2 and TRBJ1-1; no firm D call. CDR3 length equals 15 residues. The V and J ends lost 1 base and 1 base respectively, with 10 bases between them. Germline V gives CDR1 SGHAT, CDR2 FQNNGV. This CDR3 is CASSLVSIKNTEAFF. CDR3 sequence (DNA): TGTGCCAGCAGCTTAGTGAGCATAAAGAACACTGAAGCTTTCTTT.

This clone appeared once. V gene TRBV5-6 combines with J gene TRBJ2-4, with 8 bases matching TRBD1. The V segment lost 4 bases and the J segment 9 bases; nucleotides outside the gene matches: 9. This CDR3 comprises 14 residues. Germline V gene lookup returns CDR1 SGHDT and CDR2 YYEEEE. The DNA for the CDR3 is TGTGCCAGCAGCCATCGGACAGGGAGGACCATTCAGTACTTC. Translating it yields CASSHRTGRTIQYF.

The rearrangement uses TRBV7-8 and TRBJ2-1; TRBD1 might be the D (5 bases). Germline V CDR1 and CDR2: SGHVS, FQNEAQ. Trimming cost V 3 bases and J 4 bases, with 13 bases left between them. This CDR3 is built from 15 residues. The CDR3 is CASSLNVDTYNEQFF. Written as DNA, the CDR3 is TGTGCCAGCAGCTTGAACGTGGACACATACAATGAGCAGTTCTTC.

The chain couples TRBV9 to TRBJ2-5; 12 bases align to TRBD2. J gave up 5 bases and V 4 bases, and 12 bases lay outside the gene matches. CDR3 length: 17 amino acids. Germline V lookup: CDR1 SGDLS, CDR2 YYNGEE. The CDR3 spells CASSSLAGGLWGETQYF. CDR3 DNA: TGTGCCAGCAGCTCCCTAGCGGGGGGGCTCTGGGGGGAGACCCAGTACTTC.

This chain links TRBV6-5 with TRBJ1-5, with D unresolved. Germline V gene sequence: CDR1 MNHEY, CDR2 SVGAGI. This CDR3 contains 13 residues. V was pared by 9 bases and J by 3 bases, with 12 bases between. The CDR3 protein is CASRRVANQPQHF. The CDR3 DNA reads as TGTGCCAGTCGGAGGGTCGCCAATCAGCCCCAGCATTTT.

The chain carries TRBV4-2 and TRBJ2-1; TRBD2 matches at 14 bases. J gave up 8 bases and V 1 base, and 4 bases lay outside the gene matches. The CDR3 consists of 16 residues. Germline values: CDR1 LGHNA, CDR2 YNFKEQ. CDR3 nucleotides: TGTGCCAGCAGCCAAGCGCCGGGACTAGCGGGGGATGAGCAGTTCTTC. This sequence encodes CASSQAPGLAGDEQFF.